A selection of T cell receptor beta chains follows, all from one sample in a study of control samples from healthy donors and cancer patients. Only in-frame clones appear in the TCRdb table, and some are missing; sequencing was by immunoSEQ multiplex PCR. The data hold 130,000 to 150,000 clones, with over 85% observed a single time. Sequencing input: blood. The receptors derive from a man in his late teens or twenties in good health. CDR3s include the opening cysteine and the closing phenylalanine or tryptophan. A D gene is named only where the DNA matches it firmly. Not all rows give a size; the values are once, few, many and, for expanded clones, a class.

j_call d_call clone_size v_call cdr3_aa cdr3_nt
TRBJ1-5 TRBD1 NA TRBV12-3/TRBV12-4 CASTGTGNQPQHF TGTGCCAGCACCGGGACAGGCAATCAGCCCCAGCATTTT
TRBJ1-1 NA NA TRBV2 CARGDGPNTEAFF TGTGCCAGAGGGGACGGCCCGAACACTGAAGCTTTCTTT
TRBJ2-1 TRBD2 NA TRBV2 CASSDTSGSYNEQFF TGTGCCAGCAGCGACACTAGCGGGAGTTACAATGAGCAGTTCTTC
TRBJ1-3 NA few TRBV7-8 CASSPRQVLGNTIYF TGTGCCAGCAGCCCACGTCAGGTGTTAGGAAACACCATATATTTT
TRBJ1-1 NA NA TRBV28 CASRWVNTEAFF TGTGCCAGCAGATGGGTGAACACTGAAGCTTTCTTT
TRBJ2-7 NA NA TRBV7-2 CASSNRPLYEQYF TGTGCCAGCAGCAACAGGCCTCTTTACGAGCAGTACTTC
TRBJ2-3 TRBD1 NA TRBV7-2 CASSDRGRKDTQYF TGTGCCAGCTCTGACAGGGGGCGAAAAGATACGCAGTATTTT
TRBJ1-1 TRBD1 NA TRBV11-2 CASSPPRQGVAFF TGTGCCAGCAGCCCACCGCGACAGGGTGTAGCTTTCTTT
TRBJ1-2 NA NA TRBV27 CASSTRDGSYGYTF TGTGCCAGCAGTACTAGGGACGGGTCCTATGGCTACACCTTC
TRBJ2-5 TRBD1 NA TRBV28 CASSFGTGVQETQYF TGTGCCAGCAGTTTCGGGACAGGGGTTCAAGAGACCCAGTACTTC
TRBJ1-1 NA NA TRBV2 CASSRGALTYTEAFF TGTGCCAGTTCACGGGGGGCCTTGACTTACACTGAAGCTTTCTTT
TRBJ2-5 NA NA TRBV4-1 CASSFAGSQETQYF TGCGCCAGCAGCTTTGCCGGGAGCCAAGAGACCCAGTACTTC
TRBJ1-6 NA once TRBV5-1 CASRSGGINSPLHF TGCGCCAGCAGATCGGGGGGGATCAATTCACCCCTCCACTTT
TRBJ1-5 NA few TRBV4-1 CASSQGLGWEGQPQHF TGCGCCAGCAGCCAAGGACTCGGGTGGGAGGGACAGCCCCAGCATTTT
TRBJ2-1 NA NA TRBV20-1 CSASRGDNEQFF TGCAGTGCTAGTCGGGGTGACAATGAGCAGTTCTTC
TRBJ1-6 NA few TRBV2 CASSRDGVNNSPLHF TGTGCCAGCAGTAGGGACGGGGTTAATAATTCACCCCTCCACTTT
TRBJ1-1 NA NA TRBV27 CASSFRVWMNTEAFF TGTGCCAGCAGTTTTCGGGTATGGATGAACACTGAAGCTTTCTTT
TRBJ2-1 TRBD1 NA TRBV7-8 CASSLIGTGEADEQFF TGTGCCAGCAGCCTAATAGGGACAGGGGAAGCCGATGAGCAGTTCTTC
TRBJ1-4 NA NA TRBV15 CATRRGQNEKLFF TGTGCCACCAGAAGGGGCCAAAATGAAAAACTGTTTTTT
TRBJ2-2 NA few TRBV5-1 CASSFVDRITGELFF TGCGCCAGCAGCTTCGTGGACCGTATCACCGGGGAGCTGTTTTTT
TRBJ1-1 NA NA TRBV15 CATSGGHPNTEAFF TGTGCCACCAGCGGAGGACACCCGAACACTGAAGCTTTCTTT
TRBJ1-5 NA NA TRBV5-1 CASSPEGGDQPQHF TGCGCCAGCAGCCCCGAGGGGGGGGATCAGCCCCAGCATTTT
TRBJ1-4 NA NA TRBV9 CASSASNEKLFF TGTGCCAGCAGCGCCAGTAATGAAAAACTGTTTTTT
TRBJ2-2 NA NA TRBV4-2 CASSQGGLTTGELFF TGTGCCAGCAGCCAAGGGGGTCTAACCACCGGGGAGCTGTTTTTT
TRBJ1-3 NA once TRBV30 CAWSHLMGASGNTIYF TGTGCCTGGAGTCATTTGATGGGGGCCTCTGGAAACACCATATATTTT
TRBJ1-2 NA NA TRBV6-1 CASSEGWGAGGYTF TGTGCCAGCAGTGAAGGCTGGGGGGCGGGTGGCTACACCTTC
TRBJ1-1 NA NA TRBV11-2 CASSTRRNTEAFF TGTGCCAGCAGCACCCGGCGGAACACTGAAGCTTTCTTT
TRBJ1-4 NA NA TRBV29-1 CSVVRGGKLFF TGCAGCGTTGTCCGTGGGGGAAAACTGTTTTTT
TRBJ2-7 TRBD2 once TRBV15 CATRRTSGGSEQYF TGTGCCACCAGGAGGACTAGCGGGGGGAGTGAGCAGTACTTC
TRBJ2-7 TRBD2 NA TRBV5-4 CASSAGGGKSYEQYF TGTGCCAGCAGCGCGGGAGGCGGGAAGTCCTACGAGCAGTACTTC
TRBJ2-7 NA NA TRBV4-3 CASSQDSGARTYEQYF TGCGCCAGCAGCCAAGACTCAGGGGCTCGGACCTACGAGCAGTACTTC
TRBJ1-2 TRBD1 NA TRBV5-1 CASSPTGGEGGYTF TGCGCCAGCAGCCCGACAGGGGGAGAGGGCGGCTACACCTTC
TRBJ2-7 NA NA TRBV24-1 CATSGITGRSYEQYF TGTGCCACCAGTGGGATTACGGGACGGAGCTACGAGCAGTACTTC
TRBJ2-5 TRBD2 NA TRBV13 CASSLSGSWETQYF TGTGCCAGCAGCCTTAGCGGGAGTTGGGAGACCCAGTACTTC
TRBJ2-7 TRBD1 NA TRBV7-9 CASSLGGQGSYEQYF TGTGCCAGCAGCTTAGGGGGACAGGGTTCCTACGAGCAGTACTTC
TRBJ1-5 NA once TRBV6-6 CASSVSPSTSPQHF TGTGCCAGCAGCGTAAGTCCGTCGACTTCCCCCCAGCATTTT
TRBJ2-1 NA NA TRBV19 CASSIDQVLEQFF TGTGCCAGTAGTATAGATCAGGTGCTAGAGCAGTTCTTC
TRBJ2-7 NA NA TRBV3-1/TRBV3-2 CASSAGGEQYF TGTGCCAGCAGCGCTGGGGGAGAGCAGTACTTC
TRBJ2-1 TRBD1 NA TRBV7-6 CASSSDRDYNEQFF TGTGCCAGCAGCTCGGACAGGGACTACAATGAGCAGTTCTTC
TRBJ1-4 TRBD1 once TRBV6-6 CASGFPGQGGEKLFF TGTGCCAGCGGATTCCCGGGACAGGGCGGTGAAAAACTGTTTTTT
TRBJ2-7 TRBD1 NA TRBV7-9 CASSTDRGTGFGYEQYF TGTGCCAGCAGCACGGACCGCGGGACAGGGTTCGGCTACGAGCAGTACTTC
TRBJ2-7 TRBD2 NA TRBV7-9 CASSPGGGTPSYEQYF TGTGCCAGCAGCCCTGGGGGGGGGACCCCCTCCTACGAGCAGTACTTC
TRBJ2-3 NA NA TRBV7-2 CASSLKRTSEAYTQYF TGTGCCAGCAGCTTAAAACGGACCTCTGAAGCCTATACGCAGTATTTT
TRBJ1-5 NA NA TRBV30 CAWSYGQVYSNQPQHF TGTGCCTGGAGTTACGGGCAGGTTTATAGCAATCAGCCCCAGCATTTT
TRBJ1-1 NA NA TRBV30 CAWLRVRAGTEAFF TGTGCCTGGCTTCGTGTCAGGGCAGGCACTGAAGCTTTCTTT
TRBJ1-3 NA NA TRBV24-1 CATSAGNTIYF TGTGCCACCAGTGCCGGAAACACCATATATTTT
TRBJ2-1 TRBD2 NA TRBV24-1 CATSSGSPYEQFF TGTGCCACCAGTAGCGGGAGTCCCTATGAGCAGTTCTTC
TRBJ1-1 NA NA TRBV14 CASSLALNEAFF TGTGCCAGCAGCCTAGCACTGAATGAAGCTTTCTTT
TRBJ1-5 NA NA TRBV6-1 CASSEEEFQSQHF TGTGCCAGCAGTGAAGAGGAGTTCCAGTCCCAGCATTTT
TRBJ2-1 NA NA TRBV9 CASSPGEATYLNNEQFF TGTGCCAGCAGCCCCGGGGAGGCGACCTACCTTAACAATGAGCAGTTCTTC
TRBJ1-1 NA NA TRBV11-2 CASTRTEMNTEAFF TGTGCCAGCACCCGGACGGAGATGAACACTGAAGCTTTCTTT
TRBJ1-6 TRBD1 NA TRBV5-1 CASSLDKGANSPLHF TGCGCCAGCAGCCTTGACAAGGGGGCAAATTCACCCCTCCACTTT
TRBJ1-6 TRBD1 NA TRBV29-1 CSVGQGRNSPLHF TGCAGCGTTGGACAGGGGCGGAATTCACCCCTCCACTTT
TRBJ2-4 NA NA TRBV6-1 CASSERPFNIQYF TGTGCCAGCAGTGAACGGCCATTTAACATTCAGTACTTC
TRBJ2-7 TRBD1 NA TRBV27 CASTPGQGDYEQYF TGTGCCAGCACCCCGGGACAGGGGGACTACGAGCAGTACTTC
TRBJ2-7 NA NA TRBV3-1/TRBV3-2 CASSQVPHSAVNEQYF TGTGCCAGCAGCCAAGTTCCGCATTCAGCGGTCAACGAGCAGTACTTC